This T cell receptor beta chain was captured by sequencing in a study of identical twins listed by TCRdb under 2016. With respect to the entire study: To test whether fetal clonotypes persist, the study used deep sequencing on TCR alpha and beta repertoires from monozygotic twins, unrelated adults of various ages, and cord blood. To rule out contamination, the twin experiments were replicated at different times with different library preparation protocols.

In the germline V gene, CDR1 corresponds to SQVTM and CDR2 to ANQGSEA. The cysteine opens and the phenylalanine closes a CDR3 of 13 amino acids. Of all the DNA, just the CDR3 is kept, 39 bases in frame from base 1. The junction shows trimming of 3 bases on V and 4 bases on J, plus 11 bases between the germline ends. This clonotype was counted at least ten times. Its antigen is not yet known. No base-level quality is on record; no much larger clone is a single base apart. Overall study outcomes, separate from this receptor: Compared with coincidental sharing between unrelated individuals, out-of-frame TCR alpha sequences shared between twins showed an excess of sequences with low generation probability. Abundant cord blood beta clonotypes had fewer insertions, young adult naive repertoires showed a similar but weaker trend, and memory repertoires showed no such trend. A weaker excess of twin sharing was found in beta out-of-frame sequences because the signal-to-noise ratio was lowered by fewer shared sequences. Recombination models systematically underestimated out-of-frame TCR alpha sharing in monozygotic twins but agreed with sharing between unrelated individuals. Because the same donors could not be followed over many years, conclusions were based on cross-sectional statistical analysis. Invariant T cells such as MAIT and iNKT could partly confound zero-insertion analyses, although diverse VJ usage argued against such confounding for most clonotypes.

Preparation of the library involved 5' RACE. The sequencer listed for this sample is Illumina HiSeq 2000. Template switching introduced a universal primer binding site; the final cDNA contained a unique molecular identifier, enabling accurate counting of TCR cDNA molecules. First-strand cDNA for TCR alpha and beta chains was synthesized from specific primers in the conserved constant-segment region. To control for contamination, every cDNA library was double barcoded, receiving both a SMART-Mk sample barcode and Illumina barcodes. TruSeq adapter sequences, together with Illumina sample barcodes, were added in two successive PCR steps. The TCR alpha and beta cDNA libraries were sequenced on the Illumina HiSeq platform using custom primers. The authors processed their data as follows. MiGEC processed the raw reads to extract unique molecular identifiers, while MiXCR was used to determine the CDR3 positions. For each individual, recombination models were inferred using an EM algorithm with the repgenHMM and IGoR tools. The analysis of shared clonotypes was done with the tcR package in R, with sharing normalized by the product of cloneset sizes. Out-of-frame nonproductive sequences were analyzed to study raw recombination free of thymic and clonal selection effects. Using fastp at Q25 and MiXCR, TCRdb reprocessed the public reads and kept productive beta chains. Every distinct CDR3 protein forms one entry, paired with its most common genes and DNA. The V and J calls come from TCRdb's annotation, not from the publication. This sample holds approximately 350,000 distinct CDR3 sequences; approximately 13% were observed only once. The ten largest account for around 7.8% of the sample.

Every donor was a healthy Caucasian. The twin cohort consisted of three pairs of female monozygotic twins, all aged about 18 to 30 years. Positive isolation kits from Invitrogen were used to isolate the CD4+ and CD8+ T cell populations. These data were likewise used in another study, on yellow fever vaccine responses in identical twins. The second study, in turn, reports: According to the authors, the vaccine-induced T cell response in identical twins seemed to be partly convergent and partly specific to each individual. In the study, vaccine-responding T cell clones were precisely tracked in identical twins.

Recombination linked TRBV29-1 to TRBJ2-3, with TRBD1 perhaps the D gene, on 6 matching bases. Sequences were obtained from CD8+ T cells sorted from blood. The TCR sequence derives from a woman in her late teens or twenties in good health. The DNA is TGCAGCGTTGACAGGGGAAAGGCAGATACGCAGTATTTT. It specifies CSVDRGKADTQYF.